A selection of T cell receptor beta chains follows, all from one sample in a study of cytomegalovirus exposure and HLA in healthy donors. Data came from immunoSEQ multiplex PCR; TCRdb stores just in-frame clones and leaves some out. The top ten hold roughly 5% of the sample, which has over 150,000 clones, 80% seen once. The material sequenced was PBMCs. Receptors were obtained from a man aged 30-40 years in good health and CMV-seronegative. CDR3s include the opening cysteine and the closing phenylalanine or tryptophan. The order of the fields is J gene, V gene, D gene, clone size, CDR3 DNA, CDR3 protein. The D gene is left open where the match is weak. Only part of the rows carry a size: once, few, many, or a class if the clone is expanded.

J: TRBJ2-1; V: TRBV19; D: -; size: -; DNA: TGTGCCAGTAGTATAGACACACACAATGAGCAGTTCTTC; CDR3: CASSIDTHNEQFF
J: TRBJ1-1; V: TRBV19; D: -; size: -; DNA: TGTGCCAGTAGTATAGAACCGGGGATGGACACTGAAGCTTTCTTT; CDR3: CASSIEPGMDTEAFF
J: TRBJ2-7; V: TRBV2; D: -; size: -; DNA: TGTGCCAGCAGTGAACAGGTGGATATCTACGAGCAGTACTTC; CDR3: CASSEQVDIYEQYF
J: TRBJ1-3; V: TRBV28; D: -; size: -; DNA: TGTGCCAGCAGTTCTGACAGGTCCTCTGGAAACACCATATATTTT; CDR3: CASSSDRSSGNTIYF
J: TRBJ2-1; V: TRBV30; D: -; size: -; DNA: TGTGCCTGCGACAGGCCCAATGAGCAGTTCTTC; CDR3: CACDRPNEQFF
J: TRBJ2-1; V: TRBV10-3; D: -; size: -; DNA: TGTGCCGTACTAGAAGAGACCAATGAGCAGTTCTTC; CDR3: CAVLEETNEQFF
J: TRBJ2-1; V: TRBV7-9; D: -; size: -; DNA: TGTGCCAGCAACCCCGGGGCCTACAATGAGCAGTTCTTC; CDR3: CASNPGAYNEQFF
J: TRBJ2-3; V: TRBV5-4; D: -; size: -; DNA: TGTGCCAGCAGCCGGTCGGCGGTAAGCACAGATACGCAGTATTTT; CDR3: CASSRSAVSTDTQYF
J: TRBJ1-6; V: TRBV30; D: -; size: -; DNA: TGTGCCTGTCGACAGGAGTACAATTCACCCCTCCACTTT; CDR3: CACRQEYNSPLHF
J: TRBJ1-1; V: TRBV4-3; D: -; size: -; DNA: TGCGCCAGCAGCCAACCGTCGGGTGGAGGGTCCATTGAAGCTTTCTTT; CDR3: CASSQPSGGGSIEAFF
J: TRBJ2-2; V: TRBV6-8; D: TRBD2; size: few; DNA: TGTGCCAGTCAAGCGGGAGTGAGCGGGGAGCTGTTTTTT; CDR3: CASQAGVSGELFF
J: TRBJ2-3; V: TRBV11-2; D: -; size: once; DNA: TGTGCCAGCAGCCCGATAGGGGGGGCAGGTTGGGATACGCAGTATTTT; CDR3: CASSPIGGAGWDTQYF
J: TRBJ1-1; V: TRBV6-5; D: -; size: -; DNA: TGTGCCAGCAGATACCTTTGGAACACTGAAGCTTTCTTT; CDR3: CASRYLWNTEAFF
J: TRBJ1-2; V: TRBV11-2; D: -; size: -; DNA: TGTGCCAGCAGCCCAGGGGCACAGTATGGCTACACCTTC; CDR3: CASSPGAQYGYTF
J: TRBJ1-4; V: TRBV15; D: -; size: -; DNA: TGTGCCACCAGCCGCTCAGGGGTGGATGAAAAACTGTTTTTT; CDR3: CATSRSGVDEKLFF
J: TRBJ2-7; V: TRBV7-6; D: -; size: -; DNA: TGTGCCAGCAGCAGAGGACACCCCTACGAGCAGTACTTC; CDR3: CASSRGHPYEQYF
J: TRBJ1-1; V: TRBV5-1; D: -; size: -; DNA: TGCGCCAGCAGCCATGGGGGCAGGATGGTCCCGGGATACGAAGCTTTCTTT; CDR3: CASSHGGRMVPGYEAFF
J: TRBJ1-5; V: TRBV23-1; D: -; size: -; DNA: TGCGCCAGCAGTCGGAGGGTAGCACCCGCCCAGCCCCAGCATTTT; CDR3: CASSRRVAPAQPQHF
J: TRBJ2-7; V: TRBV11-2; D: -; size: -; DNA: TGTGCCAGCAGCTTAGGTGGGACAACTCTGGGGAACTACGAGCAGTACTTC; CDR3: CASSLGGTTLGNYEQYF
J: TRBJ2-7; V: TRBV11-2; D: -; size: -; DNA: TGTGCCAGCAGCTCGTGGGGAGTACTGCAGAGCGAGCAGTACTTC; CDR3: CASSSWGVLQSEQYF
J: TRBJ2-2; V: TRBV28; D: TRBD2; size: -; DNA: TGTGCCAGCAGTCCCGGGACTAGCGGGAGGGCCACCGGGGAGCTGTTTTTT; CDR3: CASSPGTSGRATGELFF
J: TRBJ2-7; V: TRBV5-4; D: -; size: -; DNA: TGTGCCAGCAGCTTACCGGGGGACTACGAGCAGTACTTC; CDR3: CASSLPGDYEQYF
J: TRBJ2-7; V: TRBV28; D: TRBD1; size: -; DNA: TGTGCCAGCAGCTCATACCGGACAGGGGACTACGAGCAGTACTTC; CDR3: CASSSYRTGDYEQYF
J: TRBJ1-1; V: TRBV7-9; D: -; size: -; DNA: TGTGCCAGCCCACTCCTACAGGGCCCCACTGAAGCTTTCTTT; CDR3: CASPLLQGPTEAFF
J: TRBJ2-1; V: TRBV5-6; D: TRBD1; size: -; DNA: TGTGCCAGCAGCTTAATGGACAGGGTGGTGGTTGAGCAGTTCTTC; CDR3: CASSLMDRVVVEQFF
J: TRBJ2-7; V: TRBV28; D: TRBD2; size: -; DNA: TGTGCCAGCAGCACCCGGGAAGCGGGGGGGGGCTCCTACGAGCAGTACTTC; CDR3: CASSTREAGGGSYEQYF
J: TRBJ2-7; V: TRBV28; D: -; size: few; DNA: TGTGCCAGCTTAGGAGGCAGGGGGCAGTACTTC; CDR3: CASLGGRGQYF
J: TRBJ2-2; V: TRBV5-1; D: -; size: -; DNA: TGCGCCAGCAGCTTGGAAGGAGCGGGCCTAATCACCGGGGAGCTGTTTTTT; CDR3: CASSLEGAGLITGELFF
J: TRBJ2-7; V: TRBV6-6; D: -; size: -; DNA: TGTGCCAGCAGCTATACAGGCCCTTCTTACGAGCAGTACTTC; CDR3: CASSYTGPSYEQYF
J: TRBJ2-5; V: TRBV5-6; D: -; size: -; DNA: TGTGCCAGCAGTTACCTTGGACAGAGGTGGGAGACCCAGTACTTC; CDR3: CASSYLGQRWETQYF
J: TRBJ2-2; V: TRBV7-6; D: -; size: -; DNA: TGTGCCAGCAGCCCCGAAACAGGTAGCGGGGAGCTGTTTTTT; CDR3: CASSPETGSGELFF
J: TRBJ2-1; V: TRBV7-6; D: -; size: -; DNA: TGTGCCAGCAGCTGGACGACTAACTACAATGAGCAGTTCTTC; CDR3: CASSWTTNYNEQFF
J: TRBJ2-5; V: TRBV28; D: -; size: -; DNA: TGTGCCAGCCAGCGGGAGACCCAGTACTTC; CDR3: CASQRETQYF
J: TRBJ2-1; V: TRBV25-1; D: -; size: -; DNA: TGTGCCAGCAGTGATCTACAGGGTAGCGATGAGCAGTTCTTC; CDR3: CASSDLQGSDEQFF
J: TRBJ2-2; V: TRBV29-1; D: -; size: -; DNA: TGCAGCGTTAGGTTTGGGGAGACGAACACCGGGGAGCTGTTTTTT; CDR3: CSVRFGETNTGELFF
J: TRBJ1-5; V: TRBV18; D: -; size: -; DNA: TGTGCCAGCTCACCACACGAGGATCAGCCCCAGCATTTT; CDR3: CASSPHEDQPQHF
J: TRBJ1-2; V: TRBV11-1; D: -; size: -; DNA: TGTGCCAGCAGCTTAAGGGGATTGAATGGCTACACCTTC; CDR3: CASSLRGLNGYTF
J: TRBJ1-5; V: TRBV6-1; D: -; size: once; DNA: TGTGCCAGCTCTTACAGGGATTTTAGCAATCAGCCCCAGCATTTT; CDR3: CASSYRDFSNQPQHF
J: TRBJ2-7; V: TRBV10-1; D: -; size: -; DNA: TGCGCCAGCAGTCAGGGTGTCGAGCAGTACTTC; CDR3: CASSQGVEQYF
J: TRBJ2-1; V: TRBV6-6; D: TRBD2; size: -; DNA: TGTGCCACCCGGACTAGCGGGGACAATGAGCAGTTCTTC; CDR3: CATRTSGDNEQFF
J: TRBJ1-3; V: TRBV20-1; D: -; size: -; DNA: TGCAGTGGGTTTAGGGGTAACACCATATATTTT; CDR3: CSGFRGNTIYF
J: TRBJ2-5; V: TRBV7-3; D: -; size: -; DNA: TGTGCCAGCAGCTTAAGCGGGGTTGGGGAGACCCAGTACTTC; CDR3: CASSLSGVGETQYF
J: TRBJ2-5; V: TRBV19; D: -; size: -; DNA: TGTGCCAGTAGTATTAGTGTACTAGCTCAAGAGACCCAGTACTTC; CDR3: CASSISVLAQETQYF
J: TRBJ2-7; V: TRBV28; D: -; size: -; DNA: TGTGCCAGCAGGGCGGGACTCTTATCCTACGAGCAGTACTTC; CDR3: CASRAGLLSYEQYF
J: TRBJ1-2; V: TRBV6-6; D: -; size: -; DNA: TGTGCCAGCAGCCTAGGGAGCGGCTACACCTTC; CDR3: CASSLGSGYTF
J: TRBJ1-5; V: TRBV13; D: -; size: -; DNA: TGTGCCAGCAGCTCTGGACAGTTCAATCAGCCCCAGCATTTT; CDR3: CASSSGQFNQPQHF
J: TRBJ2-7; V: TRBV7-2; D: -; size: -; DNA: TGTGCCAGCAGCTTAGTAGTCCAGGACTACGAGCAGTACTTC; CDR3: CASSLVVQDYEQYF
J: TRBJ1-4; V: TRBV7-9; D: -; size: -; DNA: TGTGCCAGCAGCTCCCGGGACAAGGGTAATGAAAAACTGTTTTTT; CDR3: CASSSRDKGNEKLFF
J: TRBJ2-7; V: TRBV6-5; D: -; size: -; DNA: TGTGCCAGCAGTTACATTAGGGGAAGTGACGAGCAGTACTTC; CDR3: CASSYIRGSDEQYF
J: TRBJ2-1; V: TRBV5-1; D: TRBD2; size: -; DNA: TGCGCCAGCAGCTCCGGACTAGCGGGGGGGCTATACAATGAGCAGTTCTTC; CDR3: CASSSGLAGGLYNEQFF
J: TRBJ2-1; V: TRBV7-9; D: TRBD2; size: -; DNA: TGTGCCAGCAGCTTAGAGGCGGGAGAGGAGTTCTTC; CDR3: CASSLEAGEEFF
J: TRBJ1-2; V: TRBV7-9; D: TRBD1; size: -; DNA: TGTGCCAGCAGCTTAGCATTTGACAGGGGTCATGGCTACACCTTC; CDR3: CASSLAFDRGHGYTF
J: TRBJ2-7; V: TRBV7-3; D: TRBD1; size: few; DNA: TGTGCCAGCAGCCCTCGGGACAGATCCTACGAGCAGTACTTC; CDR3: CASSPRDRSYEQYF
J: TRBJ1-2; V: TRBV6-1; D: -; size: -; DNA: TGTGCCAGCAGTCCTAAACTGGGCAGGGGATATGGCTACACCTTC; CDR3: CASSPKLGRGYGYTF
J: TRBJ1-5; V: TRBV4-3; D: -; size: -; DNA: TGCGCCAGCAGCCAAGACGTCGGCTCAGGGGCTGATCAGCCCCAGCATTTT; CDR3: CASSQDVGSGADQPQHF
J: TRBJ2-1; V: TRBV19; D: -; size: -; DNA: TGTGCCAGTAGTCCCACGTATAGCTCCTACAATGAGCAGTTCTTC; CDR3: CASSPTYSSYNEQFF
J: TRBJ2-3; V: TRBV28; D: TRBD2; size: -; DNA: TGTGCCAGCAGTTACCCCCCGGGACTAGCGACAGATACGCAGTATTTT; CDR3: CASSYPPGLATDTQYF
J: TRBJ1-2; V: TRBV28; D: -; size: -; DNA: TGTGCCAGCAGTTTCCCCAGCTATGGCTACACCTTC; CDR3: CASSFPSYGYTF
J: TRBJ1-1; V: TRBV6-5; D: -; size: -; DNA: TGTGCCAGCAGTAGGGGTGGGAACACTGAAGCTTTCTTT; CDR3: CASSRGGNTEAFF
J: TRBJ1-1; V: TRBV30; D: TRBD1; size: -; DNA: TGTGCCTGTCGCCACGGGACAGGAGCTTTCTTT; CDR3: CACRHGTGAFF